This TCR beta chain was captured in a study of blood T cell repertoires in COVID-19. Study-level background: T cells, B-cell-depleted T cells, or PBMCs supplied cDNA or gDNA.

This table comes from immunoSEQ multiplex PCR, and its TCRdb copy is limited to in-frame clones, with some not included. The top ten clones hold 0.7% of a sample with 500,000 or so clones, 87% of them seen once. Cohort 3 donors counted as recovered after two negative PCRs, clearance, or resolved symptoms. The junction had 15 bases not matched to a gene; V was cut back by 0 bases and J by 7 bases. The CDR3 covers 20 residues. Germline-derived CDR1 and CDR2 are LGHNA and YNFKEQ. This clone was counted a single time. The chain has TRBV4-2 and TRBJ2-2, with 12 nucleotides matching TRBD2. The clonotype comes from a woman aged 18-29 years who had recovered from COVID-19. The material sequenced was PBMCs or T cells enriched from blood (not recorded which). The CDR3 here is CASSQDFTLAGGPGNGELFF. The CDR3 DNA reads TGTGCCAGCAGCCAAGATTTTACCCTAGCGGGGGGGCCGGGTAACGGGGAGCTGTTTTTT.